This TCR beta chain was recovered during a study of CD8 T cells in ankylosing spondylitis. In this sample, this clonotype turned up many times. The J segment lost 3 bases and the V segment lost 0 bases, leaving 5 bases of the junction unmatched. The CDR3 is 15 amino acids. Germline CDR1 and CDR2: SGDLS and YYNGEE. TCRdb fed the 5' RACE reads into MiXCR, producing one record per CDR3 protein. The sample lists around 25,000 distinct CDR3 sequences, 2.5% seen once, with around 7.7% in the top ten. Material for sequencing was blood, either unsorted or a sorted T cell fraction (not recorded which). This sequence was found in a female donor with ankylosing spondylitis or in good health (not recorded which). The J gene is TRBJ1-1, the V gene TRBV9; the match to TRBD1 covers 7 bases. Here the CDR3 reads CASSVDGRGDTEAFF. The CDR3 DNA is TGTGCCAGCAGCGTAGATGGCAGGGGGGACACTGAAGCTTTCTTT.